The clone carrying this TCR beta chain was recorded once. The antigen is not known. The data are from a study of T cell responses to AZD1222 COVID-19 vaccine. Study-level findings and limits: Spike regions recognized by vaccine-associated CD4 TCRs spanned the protein, led by 160-218 and 743-854. Spike-specific TCR repertoires showed rising breadth and depth after two AZD1222 doses. Baseline serology detected seropositivity in only a handful of AZD1222 recipients. Nearly half of the spike-specific TCRs reportedly recognize variant regions that carry no mutations.

Repertoires were generated with immunoSEQ multiplex PCR, while TCRdb's copy carries only in-frame clones and drops some. The sample consists of 150,000 to 200,000 clones, approximately 94% of them appearing once. CDR3 length: 16 amino acids. Trimming stripped 0 bases from V and 2 bases from J, with 13 bases between. The germline V gene encodes CDR1 SGDLS and CDR2 YYNGEE. Sequences were derived from peripheral blood, sampled 28 days after the second AZD1222 dose. This rearrangement joins TRBV9 to TRBJ2-3; D remains ambiguous. The TCR originated in an adult who received the AZD1222 COVID-19 vaccine. CDR3 loop: CASSVAMGPYTDTQYF. Written as DNA, the CDR3 is TGTGCCAGCAGCGTAGCTATGGGCCCCTACACAGATACGCAGTATTTT.